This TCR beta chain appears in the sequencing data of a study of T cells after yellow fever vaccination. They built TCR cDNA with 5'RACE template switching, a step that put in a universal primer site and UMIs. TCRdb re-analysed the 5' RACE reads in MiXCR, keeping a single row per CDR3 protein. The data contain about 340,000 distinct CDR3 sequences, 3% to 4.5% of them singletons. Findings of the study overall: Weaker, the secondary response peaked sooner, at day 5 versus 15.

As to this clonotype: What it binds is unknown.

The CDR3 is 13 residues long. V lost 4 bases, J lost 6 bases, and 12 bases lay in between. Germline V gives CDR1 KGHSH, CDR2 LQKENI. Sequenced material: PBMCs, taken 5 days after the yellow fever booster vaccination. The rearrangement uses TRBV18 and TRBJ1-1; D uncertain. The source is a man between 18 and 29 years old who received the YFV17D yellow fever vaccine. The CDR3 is CASSQPNRAEAFF. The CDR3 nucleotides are TGTGCCAGCTCACAGCCGAATCGCGCTGAAGCTTTCTTT.